The 6 T cell receptor beta chains given below trace back to one sample, sequenced in a study of CD8 T cells in ankylosing spondylitis. From the 5' RACE reads, TCRdb called clonotypes with MiXCR, one entry per CDR3 protein. The table includes fewer than 250,000 distinct CDR3 sequences, over 9.5% detected once. Sequencing was performed on blood, either unsorted or a sorted T cell fraction (not recorded which). The origin of the receptors is a male donor with ankylosing spondylitis or in good health (not recorded which).

This clonotype was counted ten times or more. The chain is built from TRBV29-1 and TRBJ2-3; 9 bases are a match to TRBD2. Germline V gives CDR1 SQVTM, CDR2 ANQGSEA. Trimming cost V 1 base and J 8 bases; bases outside gene matches: 4. The CDR3 loop spans 13 amino acids. CDR3 region: CSVEGGGAGTQYF. CDR3 DNA sequence: TGCAGCGTTGAAGGCGGGGGGGCCGGTACGCAGTATTTT.

The gene calls are TRBV29-1 and TRBJ1-6, with 8 nucleotides matching TRBD1. The V gene's germline CDR1 is SQVTM and CDR2 ANQGSEA. The CDR3 runs 13 residues. V lost 6 bases to trimming and J lost 6 bases; unmatched junction nucleotides: 4. The CDR3 bases are TGCAGCGTAATACAGGGGGGTAATTCACCCCTCCACTTT. This translates into CSVIQGGNSPLHF. The full variable domain, completed using reference TRBV29-1 and TRBJ1-6, is SAVISQKPSRDICQRGTSLTIQCQVDSQVTMMFWYRQQPGQSLTLIATANQGSEATYESGFVIDKFPISRPNLTFSTLTVSNMSPEDSSIYLCSVIQGGNSPLHFGNGTRLTVT.

This clonotype was observed many times. This chain links TRBV20-1 with TRBJ2-3, with 8 bases that match TRBD2. V trimming: 3 bases; J trimming: 4 bases; junction bases outside the gene matches: 3. CDR3 length: 13 residues. Looked up from germline, CDR1 is DFQATT and CDR2 is SNEGSKA (reference sequence). This CDR3 reads CSASRGGADTQYF. Here the CDR3 DNA reads TGCAGTGCTAGTCGGGGGGGGGCAGATACGCAGTATTTT.

The chain carries TRBV11-2 and TRBJ2-3; no reliable D call. The DNA end is a closer match to TRBJ1-5, so the J assignment may be wrong. The CDR3 is made up of 13 amino acids. In germline, CDR1 is SGHAT, CDR2 FQNNGV. As DNA, the CDR3 is TGTGCCAGCAGCTTCGGACCCGATCAGGCGCAGCATTTT. Protein: CASSFGPDQAQHF.

At least ten counts were recorded for this clonotype. CDR3 amino acids: CASSTNRPSNTGELFF. As DNA, the CDR3 is TGTGCCAGCAGCACGAACAGGCCGTCGAACACCGGGGAGCTGTTTTTT. The V call is TRBV11-2, the J call TRBJ2-2; D may be TRBD1 (5 bases). The ends were cut back, 5 bases at V and 0 bases at J, with 13 bases in the middle. This CDR3 is 16 amino acids long. Germline CDR1 reads SGHAT; CDR2 reads FQNNGV.

The genes are TRBV20-1 and TRBJ1-5; D unresolved. V lost 6 bases to trimming and J lost 1 base, with 7 bases between them. The CDR3 has 12 amino acids. Per germline, CDR1 DFQATT and CDR2 SNEGSKA (reference sequence). As DNA, the CDR3 is TGCAGTGCGGGCGGGAGCAATCAGCCCCAGCATTTT. The encoded protein is CSAGGSNQPQHF.